This T cell receptor beta chain was captured by sequencing in a study of blood T cell repertoires in COVID-19. Study overall: Researchers got acute and convalescent COVID-19 samples from the United States, Italy and Spain.

In this sample, this clone turned up once. The trim removed 5 bases at V and 3 bases at J, leaving 7 bases unmatched. CDR3 length: 16 amino acids. CDR1 and CDR2 from the germline V gene are SGHNT and YENEEA. Produced via immunoSEQ multiplex PCR; TCRdb's table is partial and in-frame only. The data show 140,000 to 150,000 clones, roughly 79% seen once. The TCR originated in a human donor with acute or convalescent COVID-19. The donor label of this sample is uncertain. The rearrangement joins TRBV11-3 to TRBJ2-3; 11 bases align to TRBD1. Sequenced input: peripheral blood. The CDR3 region has the DNA TGTGCCAGCAGCCGCCGGACAGGGGGCGCGACAGATACGCAGTATTTT. Protein product: CASSRRTGGATDTQYF.